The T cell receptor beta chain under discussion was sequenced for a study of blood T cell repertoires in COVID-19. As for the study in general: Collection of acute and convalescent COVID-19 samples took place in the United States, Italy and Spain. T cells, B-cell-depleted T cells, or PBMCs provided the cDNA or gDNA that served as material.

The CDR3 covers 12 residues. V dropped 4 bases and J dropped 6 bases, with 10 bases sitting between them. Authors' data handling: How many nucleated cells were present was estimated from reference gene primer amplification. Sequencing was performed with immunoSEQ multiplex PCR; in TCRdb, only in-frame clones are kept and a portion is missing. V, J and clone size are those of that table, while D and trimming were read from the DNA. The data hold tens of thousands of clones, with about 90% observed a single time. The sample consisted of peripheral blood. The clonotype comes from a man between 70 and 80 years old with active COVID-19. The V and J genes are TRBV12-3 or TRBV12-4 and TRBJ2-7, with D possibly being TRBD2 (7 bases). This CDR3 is CASSWGGGEQYF. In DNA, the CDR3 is TGTGCCAGCAGTTGGGGAGGGGGCGAGCAGTACTTC.